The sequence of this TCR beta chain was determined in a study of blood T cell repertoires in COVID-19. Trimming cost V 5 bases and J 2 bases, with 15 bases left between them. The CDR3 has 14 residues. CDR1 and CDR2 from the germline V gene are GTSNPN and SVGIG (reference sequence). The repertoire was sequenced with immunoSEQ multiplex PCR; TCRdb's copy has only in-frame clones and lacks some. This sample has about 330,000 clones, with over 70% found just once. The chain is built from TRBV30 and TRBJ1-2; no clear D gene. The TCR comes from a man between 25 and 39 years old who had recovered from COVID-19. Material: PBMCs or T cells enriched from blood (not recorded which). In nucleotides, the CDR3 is TGTGCCTGGGGGGAGGGAGGGCTCAACTATGGCTACACCTTC. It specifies CAWGEGGLNYGYTF.